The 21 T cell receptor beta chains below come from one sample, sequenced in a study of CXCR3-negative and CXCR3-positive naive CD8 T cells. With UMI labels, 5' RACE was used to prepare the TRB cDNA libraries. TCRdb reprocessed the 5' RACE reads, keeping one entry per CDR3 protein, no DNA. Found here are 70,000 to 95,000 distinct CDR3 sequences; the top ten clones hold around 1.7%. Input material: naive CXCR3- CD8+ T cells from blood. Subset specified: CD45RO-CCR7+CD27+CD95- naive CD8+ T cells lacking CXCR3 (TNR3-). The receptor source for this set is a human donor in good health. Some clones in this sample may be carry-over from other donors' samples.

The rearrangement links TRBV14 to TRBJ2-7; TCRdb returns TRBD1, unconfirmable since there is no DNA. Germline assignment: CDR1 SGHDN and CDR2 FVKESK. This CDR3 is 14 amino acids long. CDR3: CASSRRQGGHEQYF.

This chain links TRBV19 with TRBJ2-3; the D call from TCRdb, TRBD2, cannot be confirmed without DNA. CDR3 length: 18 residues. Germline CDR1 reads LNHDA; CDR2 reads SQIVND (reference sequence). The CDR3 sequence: CASSMGGLAGDYTDTQYF.

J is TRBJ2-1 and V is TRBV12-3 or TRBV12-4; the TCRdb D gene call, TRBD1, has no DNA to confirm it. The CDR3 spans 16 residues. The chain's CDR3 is CASSPITGEPYNEQFF.

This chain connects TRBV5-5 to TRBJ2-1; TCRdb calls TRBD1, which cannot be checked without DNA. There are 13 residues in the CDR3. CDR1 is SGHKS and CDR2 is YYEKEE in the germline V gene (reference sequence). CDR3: CASTPPSYNEQFF.

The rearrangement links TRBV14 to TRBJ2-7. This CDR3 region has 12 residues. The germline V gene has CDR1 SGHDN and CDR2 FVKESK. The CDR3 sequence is CASSPTAYEQYF.

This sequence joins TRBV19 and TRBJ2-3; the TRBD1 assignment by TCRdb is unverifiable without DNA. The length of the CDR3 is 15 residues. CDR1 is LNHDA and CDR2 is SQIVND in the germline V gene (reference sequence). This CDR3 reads CASSRGTGVTDTQYF.

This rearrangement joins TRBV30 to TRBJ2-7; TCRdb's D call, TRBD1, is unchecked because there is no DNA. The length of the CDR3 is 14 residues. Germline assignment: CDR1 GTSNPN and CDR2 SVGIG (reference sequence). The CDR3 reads CAWSVRPTGDEQYF.

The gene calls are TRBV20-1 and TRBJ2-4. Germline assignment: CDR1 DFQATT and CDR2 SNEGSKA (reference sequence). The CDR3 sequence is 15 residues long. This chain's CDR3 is CSARDWDEAKNIQYF.

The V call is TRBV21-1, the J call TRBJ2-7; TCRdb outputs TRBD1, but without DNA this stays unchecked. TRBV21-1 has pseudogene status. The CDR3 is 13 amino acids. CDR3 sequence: CARWGKQDYEQYF.

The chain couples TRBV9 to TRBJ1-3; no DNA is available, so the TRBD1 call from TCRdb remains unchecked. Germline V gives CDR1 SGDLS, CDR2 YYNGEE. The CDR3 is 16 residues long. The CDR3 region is CASSARDRHPLDTIYF. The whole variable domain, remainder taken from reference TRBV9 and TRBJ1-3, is DSGVTQTPKHLITATGQRVTLRCSPRSGDLSVYWYQQSLDQGLQFLIQYYNGEERAKGNILERFSAQQFPDLHSELNLSSLELGDSALYFCASSARDRHPLDTIYFGEGSWLTVV.

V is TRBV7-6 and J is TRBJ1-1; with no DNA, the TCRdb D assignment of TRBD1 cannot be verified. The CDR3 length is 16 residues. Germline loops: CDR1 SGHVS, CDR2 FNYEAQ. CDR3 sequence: CASSCRDSSLNTEAFF.

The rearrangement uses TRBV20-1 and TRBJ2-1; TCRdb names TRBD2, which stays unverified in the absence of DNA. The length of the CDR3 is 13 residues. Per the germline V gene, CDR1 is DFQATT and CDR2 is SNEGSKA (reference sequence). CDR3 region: CSARPEGSGSSFF.

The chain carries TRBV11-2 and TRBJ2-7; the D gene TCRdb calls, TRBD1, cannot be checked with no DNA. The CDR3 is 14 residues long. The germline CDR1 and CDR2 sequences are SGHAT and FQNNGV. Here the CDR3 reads CASKPGTDPYEQYF. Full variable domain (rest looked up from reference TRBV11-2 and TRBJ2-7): EAGVAQSPRYKIIEKRQSVAFWCNPISGHATLYWYQQILGQGPKLLIQFQNNGVVDDSQLPKDRFSAERLKGVDSTLKIQPAKLEDSAVYLCASKPGTDPYEQYFGPGTRLTVT.

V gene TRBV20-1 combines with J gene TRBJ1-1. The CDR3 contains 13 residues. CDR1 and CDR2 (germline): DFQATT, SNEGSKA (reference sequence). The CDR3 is CSARDLSDGEAFF.

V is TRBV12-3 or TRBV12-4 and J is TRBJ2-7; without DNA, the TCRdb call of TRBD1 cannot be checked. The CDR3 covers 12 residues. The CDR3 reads CASSPPANEQYF.

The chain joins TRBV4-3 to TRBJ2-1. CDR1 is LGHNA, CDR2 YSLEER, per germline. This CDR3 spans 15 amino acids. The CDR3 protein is CASSQSQGSYNEQFF.

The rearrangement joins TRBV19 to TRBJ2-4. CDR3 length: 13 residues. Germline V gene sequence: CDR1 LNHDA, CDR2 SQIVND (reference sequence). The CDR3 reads CASSLGSKNIQYF.

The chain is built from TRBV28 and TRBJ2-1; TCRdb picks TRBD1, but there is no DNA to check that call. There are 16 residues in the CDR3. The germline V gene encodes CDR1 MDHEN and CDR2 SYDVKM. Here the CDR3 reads CATKGSPGRSLVEQFF.

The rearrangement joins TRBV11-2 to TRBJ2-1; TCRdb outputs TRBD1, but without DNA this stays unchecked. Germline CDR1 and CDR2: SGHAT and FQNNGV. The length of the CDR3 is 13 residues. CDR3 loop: CASSRRGYNEQFF.

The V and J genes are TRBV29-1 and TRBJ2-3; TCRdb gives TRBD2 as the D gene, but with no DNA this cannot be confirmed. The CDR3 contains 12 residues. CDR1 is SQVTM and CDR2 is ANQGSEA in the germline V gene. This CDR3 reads CSARTSRDTQYF.

The CDR3 loop is CASSHEYARQETQYF. This chain uses TRBV7-9 with TRBJ2-5; the D gene TCRdb calls, TRBD1, cannot be checked with no DNA. Germline CDR1 SEHNR, CDR2 FQNEAQ (reference sequence). CDR3 length: 15 amino acids.